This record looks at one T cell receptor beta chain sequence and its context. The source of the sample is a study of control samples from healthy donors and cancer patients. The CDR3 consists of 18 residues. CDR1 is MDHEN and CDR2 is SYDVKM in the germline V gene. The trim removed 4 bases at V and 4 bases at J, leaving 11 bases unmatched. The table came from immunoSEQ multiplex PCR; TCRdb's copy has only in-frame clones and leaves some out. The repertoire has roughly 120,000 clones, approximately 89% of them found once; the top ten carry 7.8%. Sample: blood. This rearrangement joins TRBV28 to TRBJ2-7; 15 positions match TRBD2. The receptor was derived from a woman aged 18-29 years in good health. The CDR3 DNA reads TGTGCCAGCAGTTCCTACCTAGGACTAGCGGGAGGGACGTACGAGCAGTACTTC. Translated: CASSSYLGLAGGTYEQYF.